This passage covers 24 T cell receptor beta chains from one sample sequenced in a study of patients and donors after allogeneic stem cell transplantation. TCRdb re-called the RT-PCR reads with MiXCR, one entry per CDR3 protein. The repertoire holds roughly 190,000 distinct CDR3 sequences, with 41% as singletons. Sequencing used blood, either unsorted or a sorted T cell fraction (not recorded which). The origin of the receptors is a human donor who was either an allogeneic HSCT recipient or a stem cell or donor lymphocyte infusion donor (not recorded which). It is not recorded whose cells these are; they may come from a transplant donor.

V is TRBV12-3 or TRBV12-4 and J is TRBJ1-2; tentatively, D is TRBD1 (5 bases). V shed 1 base and J shed 6 bases, with 15 bases lying between them. CDR3 size: 15 residues. The DNA of the CDR3 is TGTGCCAGCAGTTTAGGGCAGGGTTTGGACAATGGCTACACCTTC. As protein: CASSLGQGLDNGYTF.

This clonotype occurred a few times. The V and J genes are TRBV9 and TRBJ2-5; tentative D call: TRBD2 (5 bases). This CDR3 is built from 14 residues. In germline, CDR1 is SGDLS, CDR2 YYNGEE. Trimming cost V 4 bases and J 0 bases, with 10 bases left between them. The CDR3 reads CASSSSIDQETQYF. CDR3 in DNA: TGTGCCAGCAGCTCTAGCATCGACCAAGAGACCCAGTACTTC.

This chain uses TRBV4-3 with TRBJ2-7; D is unclear. CDR1 and CDR2 (germline): LGHNA, YSLEER. V was cut by 6 bases and J by 1 base, with 13 bases left in between. The CDR3 totals 14 residues. Here the CDR3 DNA reads TGCGCCAGCAGTCAAAGCACGGCTTCCTACGAGCAGTACTTC. Translation gives CASSQSTASYEQYF.

This clonotype was seen more than once but under ten times. The chain links TRBV20-1 to TRBJ1-5; D uncertain. V lost 0 bases to trimming and J lost 6 bases, with 6 bases between them. Germline V gives CDR1 DFQATT, CDR2 SNEGSKA (reference sequence). CDR3 size: 12 residues. The CDR3, as DNA: TGCAGTGCTAGAGATACCGGTCAGCCCCAGCATTTT. Amino acids: CSARDTGQPQHF.

The rearrangement joins TRBV6-5 to TRBJ1-2; no clear D. CDR1 and CDR2 (germline): MNHEY, SVGAGI. CDR3 length: 16 amino acids. The V end lost 0 bases, the J end lost 6 bases, and 17 bases lay between the germline ends. The CDR3 loop is CASSYSKGILLNGYTF. CDR3 coding DNA: TGTGCCAGCAGTTACTCGAAAGGCATACTACTTAATGGCTACACCTTC.

The CDR3 region is CASSVTDGAENTEAFF. CDR3 DNA: TGTGCCAGCAGCGTCACGGACGGAGCGGAGAACACTGAAGCTTTCTTT. The chain uses TRBV9 and TRBJ1-1; no firm D call. Per germline, CDR1 SGDLS and CDR2 YYNGEE. Trimming took 2 bases from V and 1 from J, leaving 15 bases between them. The length of the CDR3 is 16 residues.

The chain carries TRBV12-3 or TRBV12-4 and TRBJ2-1; 12 nucleotides match TRBD2. The ends lost 6 bases at V and 7 bases at J; junction bases unmatched: 4. This CDR3 spans 14 amino acids. CDR3 sequence (DNA): TGTGCCAGCAGGGCCGGGACTAGCGGGAATGAGCAGTTCTTC. Its translation is CASRAGTSGNEQFF.

This clonotype has just a few counts. V is TRBV7-9 and J is TRBJ2-2; D may be TRBD1 (5 bases). The V end lost 5 bases, the J end lost 1 base, and 8 bases lay between the germline ends. Germline-derived CDR1 and CDR2 are SEHNR and FQNEAQ (reference sequence). The CDR3 is 14 residues long. For the CDR3, the DNA is TGTGCCAGCAGCCGAGGACAGAACACCGGGGAGCTGTTTTTT. Protein sequence: CASSRGQNTGELFF. Using reference TRBV7-9 and TRBJ2-2 for the parts outside the CDR3, the full variable domain is DTGVSQNPRHKITKRGQNVTFRCDPISEHNRLYWYRQTLGQGPEFLTYFQNEAQLEKSRLLSDRFSAERPKGSFSTLEIQRTEQGDSAMYLCASSRGQNTGELFFGEGSRLTVL.

The chain couples TRBV12-5 to TRBJ2-1; D is undetermined. The ends were cut back, 6 bases at V and 5 bases at J, with 5 bases in the middle. Germline loops: CDR1 LGHNT, CDR2 FRNRAP. The length of the CDR3 is 11 residues. The CDR3 nucleotides read TGTGCTAGTGGCCCTGACAATGAGCAGTTCTTC. The encoded protein is CASGPDNEQFF.

This clonotype was observed a handful of times. The chain links TRBV12-3 or TRBV12-4 to TRBJ2-3; D may be TRBD1 (5 bases). Trimming shortened V by 3 bases and J by 12 bases, and 13 bases separated the two germline ends. This CDR3 has 12 amino acids. The CDR3 DNA reads as TGTGCCAGCAGTTTTGGCAGGGCCGCACAGTATTTT. It specifies CASSFGRAAQYF.

This clonotype was observed many times. The chain employs TRBV24-1 and TRBJ2-1; 10 bases match TRBD2. Germline lookup yields CDR1 KGHDR and CDR2 SFDVKD. This CDR3 region has 13 residues. V lost 5 bases, J lost 10 bases, and 4 bases stayed unmatched. DNA for the CDR3: TGTGCCACCAGTGCTAGCGGGAGCGTGGAGCAGTTCTTC. It yields the protein CATSASGSVEQFF.

This chain connects TRBV9 to TRBJ2-1, with TRBD2 matching over 8 bases. The CDR3 runs to 15 residues. From germline, CDR1 is SGDLS and CDR2 YYNGEE. V trimming: 4 bases; J trimming: 4 bases; junction bases outside the gene matches: 7. CDR3 amino acids: CASSPTTSGYNEQFF. The CDR3 DNA reads TGTGCCAGCAGCCCCACAACTAGCGGATACAATGAGCAGTTCTTC.

This clonotype was detected a few times. The rearrangement links TRBV7-8 to TRBJ2-1, with TRBD2 matching 7 bases. The CDR3 totals 18 residues. In germline, CDR1 is SGHVS, CDR2 FQNEAQ. The ends lost 3 bases at V and 3 bases at J; junction bases unmatched: 14. This CDR3 reads CASSFLEKRGSFYNEQFF. The CDR3 DNA sequence: TGTGCCAGCAGCTTTTTAGAAAAGCGGGGCTCCTTCTACAATGAGCAGTTCTTC.

This clonotype came up once. The chain has TRBV9 and TRBJ2-5, with D tentatively TRBD2 (5 bases). Trimming took off 3 bases at V and 4 bases at J, with 16 bases between the two ends. The CDR3 has 15 amino acids. Germline V CDR1 and CDR2: SGDLS, YYNGEE. The CDR3 nucleotides read TGTGCCAGCAGCGCCGGTGGGCGGGCCGCAGAGACCCAGTACTTC. As protein: CASSAGGRAAETQYF.

The chain couples TRBV5-1 to TRBJ2-1; 8 bases map to TRBD2. V was pared by 0 bases and J by 6 bases, with 5 bases of the junction left unmatched. Germline V CDR1 and CDR2: SGHRS, YFSETQ. CDR3 size: 15 residues. As DNA, the CDR3 is TGCGCCAGCAGCTTGGAAGGTGCGGGGGGCAATGAGCAGTTCTTC. This sequence encodes CASSLEGAGGNEQFF. Together with reference TRBV5-1 and TRBJ2-1, the CDR3 gives the full variable domain: KAGVTQTPRYLIKTRGQQVTLSCSPISGHRSVSWYQQTPGQGLQFLFEYFSETQRNKGNFPGRFSGRQFSNSRSEMNVSTLELGDSALYLCASSLEGAGGNEQFFGPGTRLTVL.

This chain links TRBV2 with TRBJ2-6; D may be TRBD2 (5 bases). Per germline, CDR1 SNHLY and CDR2 FYNNEI. The V gene lost 7 bases and the J gene lost 0 bases, with 7 bases spanning the gap. The CDR3 spans 14 residues. CDR3 sequence: CASTRDSGANVLTF. The CDR3 DNA reads as TGTGCCAGCACCCGGGACTCTGGGGCCAACGTCCTGACTTTC.

This clonotype was counted between two and nine times. The chain has TRBV27 and TRBJ2-7; maybe TRBD2 (6 bases). The CDR3 spans 16 residues. V was cut by 4 bases and J by 1 base, with 17 bases left in between. Germline CDR1 and CDR2: MNHEY and SMNVEV (reference sequence). The DNA for the CDR3 is TGTGCCAGCAGTTCCCGCGGAGGGCCTTCTTCCTACGAGCAGTACTTC. Translating gives CASSSRGGPSSYEQYF.

V and J are TRBV4-2 and TRBJ2-5; the match to TRBD1 covers 9 bases. This CDR3 is built from 16 residues. Germline CDR1 LGHNA, CDR2 YNFKEQ. V was pared by 4 bases and J by 5 bases, with 11 bases of the junction left unmatched. Here the CDR3 reads CASSPRGDREGETQYF. In DNA, the CDR3 is TGTGCCAGCAGCCCCCGAGGGGACAGGGAGGGGGAGACCCAGTACTTC.

Only a few counts were recorded for this clonotype. The J gene is TRBJ2-7, the V gene TRBV6-5; D perhaps matches TRBD2 (6 bases). The germline V gene encodes CDR1 MNHEY and CDR2 SVGAGI. Trimming stripped 6 bases from V and 0 bases from J, with 12 bases between. This CDR3 contains 14 residues. CDR3 sequence reads: CASSRLVGSYEQYF. CDR3 sequence (DNA): TGTGCCAGCAGCCGACTAGTGGGCTCCTACGAGCAGTACTTC.

The chain is built from TRBV6-1 and TRBJ2-7; D is possibly TRBD1 (5 bases). This CDR3 is built from 15 residues. Trimming left V 4 bases short and J 4 bases short, with 17 bases between. Germline-derived CDR1 and CDR2 are MNHNS and SASEGT. The CDR3 sequence is CASSVYFLQGYEQYF. CDR3 coding DNA: TGTGCCAGCAGTGTTTATTTTTTGCAGGGTTACGAGCAGTACTTC.

This clonotype was seen a handful of times. The CDR3: CSARLQADGYTF. Written as DNA, the CDR3 is TGCAGTGCTAGACTACAGGCGGATGGCTACACCTTC. The rearrangement links TRBV20-1 to TRBJ1-2; D might be TRBD1 (5 bases). The CDR3 extends over 12 amino acids. Trimming removed 2 bases from V and 6 bases from J, with 10 bases in between. Germline assignment: CDR1 DFQATT and CDR2 SNEGSKA (reference sequence).

The chain carries TRBV5-6 and TRBJ2-5; tentative D call: TRBD1 (5 bases). With 1 base removed from V and 4 bases from J, the gap between germline ends came to 14 bases. The CDR3 has 15 residues. Germline V gene data show CDR1 as SGHDT and CDR2 as YYEEEE. The CDR3 reads CASSLNLQVTETQYF. The CDR3 DNA reads as TGTGCCAGCAGCTTGAATTTACAGGTTACAGAGACCCAGTACTTC.

J is TRBJ1-1 and V is TRBV15; D remains ambiguous. Trimming pared 5 bases from V and 1 base from J, leaving 8 bases between. This CDR3 is 13 amino acids long. Germline loops: CDR1 LNHNV, CDR2 YYDKDF (reference sequence). CDR3: CATSFYRNTEAFF. CDR3 nucleotide sequence: TGTGCCACCAGCTTCTACAGGAACACTGAAGCTTTCTTT.

The CDR3 region is CSGTGRGETFF. In DNA form, the CDR3 reads TGCAGCGGAACAGGGAGGGGGGAAACTTTCTTT. The chain recombines TRBV29-1 with TRBJ1-1; TRBD1 might be the D (6 bases). Germline V CDR1 and CDR2: SQVTM, ANQGSEA. V lost 7 bases and J 12 bases, leaving 18 bases between the germline ends. The CDR3 sequence is 11 residues long.